The sequence of this TCR beta chain was determined in a study of control samples from healthy donors and cancer patients. The J segment lost 5 bases and the V segment lost 5 bases, leaving 8 bases of the junction unmatched. The germline V gene encodes CDR1 SGHTA and CDR2 FQGTGA. The CDR3 is made up of 15 amino acids. This clone was seen only a few times. The table came from immunoSEQ multiplex PCR; TCRdb's copy has only in-frame clones and leaves some out. Of about 150,000 clones listed, around 88% are singletons. Sample: blood. The clonotype was recovered from a man aged 18-30 years in good health. V is TRBV7-3 and J is TRBJ2-7; 11 positions agree with TRBD1. CDR3 protein: CASSRSGTGGHEQYF. Written as DNA, the CDR3 is TGTGCCAGCAGCCGATCCGGGACAGGGGGGCACGAGCAGTACTTC. The variable domain in full, completed from reference TRBV7-3 and TRBJ2-7, reads GAGVSQTPSNKVTEKGKYVELRCDPISGHTALYWYRQSLGQGPEFLIYFQGTGAADDSGLPNDRFFAVRPEGSVSTLKIQRTERGDSAVYLCASSRSGTGGHEQYFGPGTRLTVT.